This TCR beta chain comes out of a study of blood T cell repertoires in COVID-19. At the level of the study: Whether acute or convalescent, the COVID-19 samples came from the United States, Italy and Spain.

The CDR3 spans 14 residues. Germline V gene data show CDR1 as DFQATT and CDR2 as SNEGSKA (reference sequence). With 3 bases removed from V and 4 bases from J, the gap between germline ends came to 13 bases. Using immunoSEQ multiplex PCR, the repertoire was profiled, and TCRdb retains in-frame clones only, with some absent. In the table there are 150,000 to 190,000 clones, roughly 80% of which are singletons. The rearrangement links TRBV20-1 to TRBJ1-3; possible D gene TRBD1, 5 bases. The sample was peripheral blood. The source is a woman of 80 years or more with acute or convalescent COVID-19. This CDR3 reads CSASFSGSGNTIYF. The CDR3 DNA is TGCAGTGCTAGTTTTTCAGGGTCCGGAAACACCATATATTTT.